This passage covers 26 T cell receptor beta chains from one sample sequenced in a study of T cell responses to AZD1222 COVID-19 vaccine. The protocol was immunoSEQ multiplex PCR, while the TCRdb copy is restricted to in-frame clones and leaves out a portion. The table records 86,000 or so clones, about 86% of them present only once. The sample consisted of peripheral blood, taken 28 days after the second AZD1222 dose. The receptors originated from an adult who received the AZD1222 COVID-19 vaccine.

V and J are TRBV2 and TRBJ1-4; D unresolved. This CDR3 is 12 amino acids long. Germline V gives CDR1 SNHLY, CDR2 FYNNEI. V gave up 6 bases and J gave up 8 bases, with 10 bases separating them. The DNA of the CDR3 is TGTGCCAGCAGAAAACCTCAGGAAAAACTGTTTTTT. It specifies CASRKPQEKLFF.

The gene calls are TRBV21-1 and TRBJ1-1. TRBV21-1 is an annotated pseudogene. This CDR3 region has 16 residues. The CDR3 coding sequence is TGTGCCAGCAGCAAAGCGCTCCTGCCGGTTATTCCTCAAGCTTTCTTT. It codes for CASSKALLPVIPQAFF.

This chain joins TRBV28 and TRBJ1-1, with TRBD1 matching 12 bases. CDR1 and CDR2 (germline): MDHEN, SYDVKM. Trimming at V came to 10 bases and at J to 0 bases, leaving 12 bases not matched to a gene. This CDR3 has 17 amino acids. CDR3 amino acids: CATATPGQGALNTEAFF. As DNA, the CDR3 is TGTGCCACCGCGACTCCGGGACAGGGGGCCCTGAACACTGAAGCTTTCTTT.

The chain combines TRBV6-5 with TRBJ1-5; tentative D call: TRBD1 (5 bases). V was pared by 5 bases and J by 10 bases, with 12 bases between. CDR3 length equals 12 residues. In germline, CDR1 is MNHEY, CDR2 SVGAGI. As DNA, the CDR3 is TGTGCCAGCAGTCGGGGCGGGGAACCCCAGCATTTT. It is translated as CASSRGGEPQHF.

The chain has TRBV9 and TRBJ2-7, with 7 bases aligning to TRBD2. With 4 bases clipped from V and 0 bases from J, the junction kept 4 bases outside the gene matches. This CDR3 comprises 14 residues. In germline, CDR1 is SGDLS, CDR2 YYNGEE. CDR3 nucleotides: TGTGCCAGCAGCCTTGCGGGGGTCTCCTACGAGCAGTACTTC. Protein: CASSLAGVSYEQYF.

The chain carries TRBV5-5 and TRBJ2-5; D tentatively reads TRBD1 or TRBD2 (5 bases each). CDR1 is SGHKS and CDR2 is YYEKEE in the germline V gene (reference sequence). This CDR3 has 13 residues. The germline V and J ends were trimmed by 3 bases and 2 bases, with 8 bases remaining between them. This CDR3 is CASSWGSQETQYF. The CDR3, as DNA: TGTGCCAGCAGCTGGGGGAGTCAAGAGACCCAGTACTTC.

The J gene is TRBJ1-2, the V gene TRBV27; 7 bases map to TRBD1. This CDR3 comprises 13 residues. Trimming cost V 8 bases and J 2 bases; bases outside gene matches: 5. CDR1 and CDR2 from the germline V gene are MNHEY and SMNVEV (reference sequence). DNA of the CDR3: TGTGCCAGCTCCAGGGGGGGGAACTATGGCTACACCTTC. Its translation is CASSRGGNYGYTF.

The V call is TRBV5-1, the J call TRBJ2-5, with 9 nucleotides matching TRBD2. This CDR3 has 13 residues. J lost 9 bases, V lost 0 bases, and 3 bases had no gene match. Per the germline V gene, CDR1 is SGHRS and CDR2 is YFSETQ. The CDR3 DNA reads as TGCGCCAGCAGCTTGGGACTAGCGGAGGCCCAGTACTTC. Amino acids: CASSLGLAEAQYF.

The chain links TRBV24-1 to TRBJ2-5; possible D gene TRBD2, 6 bases. V was trimmed by 4 bases and J by 1 base, leaving 12 bases between them. Germline assignment: CDR1 KGHDR and CDR2 SFDVKD. The CDR3 totals 15 residues. Written as DNA, the CDR3 is TGTGCCACCAGTGACCCCCGGGGGAGCCAAGAGACCCAGTACTTC. It specifies CATSDPRGSQETQYF.

The rearrangement uses TRBV5-4 and TRBJ1-1, with 8 nucleotides matching TRBD1. The V segment lost 4 bases and the J segment 2 bases; nucleotides outside the gene matches: 10. CDR3 length equals 16 residues. Germline V gene lookup returns CDR1 SGHNT and CDR2 YYREEE (reference sequence). CDR3 sequence: CASSQGPPGGNTEAFF. Here the CDR3 DNA reads TGTGCCAGCAGCCAGGGGCCTCCAGGGGGCAACACTGAAGCTTTCTTT.

The V and J genes are TRBV18 and TRBJ1-1; 8 bases are a match to TRBD1. Germline V gene data show CDR1 as KGHSH and CDR2 as LQKENI. Trimming cost V 8 bases and J 4 bases; bases outside gene matches: 9. CDR3 size: 14 residues. CDR3 region: CASEQDRAVTEAFF. CDR3 DNA: TGTGCCAGCGAACAGGACAGGGCAGTCACTGAAGCTTTCTTT.

The gene calls are TRBV2 and TRBJ2-3, with 9 bases fitting TRBD2. Trimming removed 5 bases from V and 1 base from J; junction bases left unmatched: 1. This CDR3 has 14 residues. The germline V gene has CDR1 SNHLY and CDR2 FYNNEI. CDR3 sequence (DNA): TGTGCCAGCAGTCGGACTAGCGGCACAGATACGCAGTATTTT. Translation: CASSRTSGTDTQYF. The full variable domain, in which reference TRBV2 and TRBJ2-3 provide the parts outside the CDR3, is EPEVTQTPSHQVTQMGQEVILRCVPISNHLYFYWYRQILGQKVEFLVSFYNNEISEKSEIFDDQFSVERPDGSNFTLKIRSTKLEDSAMYFCASSRTSGTDTQYFGPGTRLTVL.

Concerning this clone itself: The sample has other DNA sequences that encode this CDR3 too. This chain links TRBV9 with TRBJ2-5, with unresolved D. The V gene lost 0 bases and the J gene lost 5 bases, with 8 bases spanning the gap. This CDR3 region has 13 residues. The germline V gene has CDR1 SGDLS and CDR2 YYNGEE. CDR3 residues: CASSVARTETQYF. The CDR3 region has the DNA TGTGCCAGCAGCGTAGCTAGGACGGAGACCCAGTACTTC.

This sequence joins TRBV2 and TRBJ1-5; no clear D gene. Looked up from germline, CDR1 is SNHLY and CDR2 is FYNNEI. With 1 base removed from V and 0 bases from J, the gap between germline ends came to 7 bases. The CDR3 extends over 15 amino acids. The CDR3 reads CASSEGRHSNQPQHF. The CDR3 DNA is TGTGCCAGCAGTGAAGGCAGACATAGCAATCAGCCCCAGCATTTT.

CDR3 nucleotides: TGTGCCAGTAGTATGGCTGGACAGGTCGGGGAGCTGTTTTTT. This sequence encodes CASSMAGQVGELFF. The gene calls are TRBV19 and TRBJ2-2, with 7 nucleotides matching TRBD1. CDR3 size: 14 residues. V was pared by 3 bases and J by 7 bases, with 5 bases of the junction left unmatched. Germline assignment: CDR1 LNHDA and CDR2 SQIVND (reference sequence).

The CDR3, as DNA: TGTGCCAGCAGAAGGAGAATCCCGGCGTCGGGTGAAGCTTTCTTT. Translation: CASRRRIPASGEAFF. The gene calls are TRBV7-9 and TRBJ1-1; D unresolved. CDR1 is SEHNR and CDR2 is FQNEAQ in the germline V gene (reference sequence). This CDR3 has 15 residues. V lost 6 bases, J lost 7 bases, and 21 bases lay in between.

The chain uses TRBV9 and TRBJ2-6, with D unresolved. Germline V gene sequence: CDR1 SGDLS, CDR2 YYNGEE. This CDR3 spans 18 amino acids. V dropped 0 bases and J dropped 0 bases, with 13 bases sitting between them. The CDR3 sequence is CASSVEARPSSGANVLTF. The CDR3 region has the DNA TGTGCCAGCAGCGTAGAGGCAAGGCCCAGCTCTGGGGCCAACGTCCTGACTTTC.

This clone was seen more than once but under ten times. The V and J genes are TRBV7-2 and TRBJ1-4; TRBD1 matches at 10 bases. Germline V CDR1 and CDR2: SGHTA, FQGNSA. V lost 3 bases, J lost 8 bases, and 3 bases stayed unmatched. This CDR3 has 14 amino acids. In DNA, the CDR3 is TGTGCCAGCAGCTTCCCGGGACAGGGGGAAAAACTGTTTTTT. This gives the protein CASSFPGQGEKLFF. The variable domain in full, completed from reference TRBV7-2 and TRBJ1-4, reads GAGVSQSPSNKVTEKGKDVELRCDPISGHTALYWYRQSLGQGLEFLIYFQGNSAPDKSGLPSDRFSAERTGGSVSTLTIQRTQQEDSAVYLCASSFPGQGEKLFFGSGTQLSVL.

In this sample, this clone turned up a few times. The chain uses TRBV5-1 and TRBJ2-7; D might be TRBD1 (5 bases). This CDR3 region has 12 residues. Germline CDR1 reads SGHRS; CDR2 reads YFSETQ. V dropped 5 bases and J dropped 3 bases, with 9 bases sitting between them. CDR3 in DNA: TGCGCCAGCAGTATCGACAGCTACGAGCAGTACTTC. It encodes CASSIDSYEQYF.

The V call is TRBV5-1, the J call TRBJ1-4; D remains unclear. Between the trimmed V and J ends, which lost 4 bases and 4 bases, there was a span of 8 bases. Germline-derived CDR1 and CDR2 are SGHRS and YFSETQ. The CDR3 contains 13 residues. The CDR3 DNA sequence: TGCGCCAGCAGCCCCATTAGTAATGAAAAACTGTTTTTT. This codes for CASSPISNEKLFF.

CDR3 sequence: CASSFTGYGYTF. The DNA of the CDR3 is TGTGCCAGCAGTTTCACTGGCTATGGCTACACCTTC. The V gene is TRBV28, the J gene TRBJ1-2; D uncertain. Trimming removed 3 bases from V and 4 bases from J, with 6 bases in between. The CDR3 consists of 12 residues. Germline lookup yields CDR1 MDHEN and CDR2 SYDVKM.

This chain uses TRBV18 with TRBJ1-2, with D possibly being TRBD1 (6 bases). V gave up 0 bases and J gave up 3 bases, with 14 bases separating them. Germline CDR1 is KGHSH and CDR2 is LQKENI. The CDR3 extends over 16 amino acids. The CDR3 loop reads CASSPPGTRGDYGYTF. The CDR3 nucleotides are TGTGCCAGCTCACCACCGGGGACAAGGGGGGACTATGGCTACACCTTC.

The rearrangement links TRBV9 to TRBJ2-7, with a tentative D call TRBD1 (6 bases). The CDR3 consists of 13 residues. Germline V gene lookup returns CDR1 SGDLS and CDR2 YYNGEE. The V and J ends lost 2 bases and 5 bases respectively, with 11 bases between them. In nucleotides, the CDR3 is TGTGCCAGCAGCGTCGGGACATTGAACGAGCAGTACTTC. Its translation: CASSVGTLNEQYF.

CDR3 in amino acids: CASSQKGFYSGNTIYF. The CDR3 nucleotides are TGTGCCAGCAGCCAAAAGGGCTTCTACTCTGGAAACACCATATATTTT. V and J are TRBV11-3 and TRBJ1-3; unclear D gene. There are 16 residues in the CDR3. Germline V gene lookup returns CDR1 SGHNT and CDR2 YENEEA. Trimming took 5 bases from V and 0 from J, leaving 14 bases between them. Full variable domain (remainder filled in from reference TRBV11-3 and TRBJ1-3): EAGVVQSPRYKIIEKKQPVAFWCNPISGHNTLYWYLQNLGQGPELLIRYENEEAVDDSQLPKDRFSAERLKGVDSTLKIQPAELGDSAVYLCASSQKGFYSGNTIYFGEGSWLTVV.

The V and J genes are TRBV3-1 (or the pseudogene TRBV3-2) and TRBJ2-5, with D uncertain. Germline V CDR1 and CDR2: LGHDT, YNNKEL (reference sequence). CDR3 length equals 13 residues. V was shortened by 2 bases and J by 5 bases, with 9 bases between the two germline ends. CDR3 residues: CASSQMIGETQYF. As DNA, the CDR3 is TGTGCCAGCAGCCAAATGATTGGGGAGACCCAGTACTTC.

This chain joins TRBV5-1 and TRBJ1-4; D is uncertain. Trimming shortened V by 0 bases and J by 7 bases, and 7 bases separated the two germline ends. Germline CDR1 SGHRS, CDR2 YFSETQ. This CDR3 contains 13 residues. Here the CDR3 reads CASSLGDGEKLFF. The CDR3 nucleotides are TGCGCCAGCAGCTTGGGCGATGGTGAAAAACTGTTTTTT.